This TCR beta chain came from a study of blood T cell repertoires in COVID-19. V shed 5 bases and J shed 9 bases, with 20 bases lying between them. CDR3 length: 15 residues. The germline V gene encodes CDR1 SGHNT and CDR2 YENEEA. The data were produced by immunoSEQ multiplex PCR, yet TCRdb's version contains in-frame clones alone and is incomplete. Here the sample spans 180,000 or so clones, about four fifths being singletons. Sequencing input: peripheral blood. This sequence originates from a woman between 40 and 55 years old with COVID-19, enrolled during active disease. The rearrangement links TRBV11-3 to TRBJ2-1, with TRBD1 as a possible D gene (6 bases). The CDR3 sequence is CASSGTGRIGSEQFF. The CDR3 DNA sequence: TGTGCCAGCAGCGGTACAGGGCGGATAGGGAGTGAGCAGTTCTTC. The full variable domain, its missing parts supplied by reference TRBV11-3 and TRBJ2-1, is EAGVVQSPRYKIIEKKQPVAFWCNPISGHNTLYWYLQNLGQGPELLIRYENEEAVDDSQLPKDRFSAERLKGVDSTLKIQPAELGDSAVYLCASSGTGRIGSEQFFGPGTRLTVL.